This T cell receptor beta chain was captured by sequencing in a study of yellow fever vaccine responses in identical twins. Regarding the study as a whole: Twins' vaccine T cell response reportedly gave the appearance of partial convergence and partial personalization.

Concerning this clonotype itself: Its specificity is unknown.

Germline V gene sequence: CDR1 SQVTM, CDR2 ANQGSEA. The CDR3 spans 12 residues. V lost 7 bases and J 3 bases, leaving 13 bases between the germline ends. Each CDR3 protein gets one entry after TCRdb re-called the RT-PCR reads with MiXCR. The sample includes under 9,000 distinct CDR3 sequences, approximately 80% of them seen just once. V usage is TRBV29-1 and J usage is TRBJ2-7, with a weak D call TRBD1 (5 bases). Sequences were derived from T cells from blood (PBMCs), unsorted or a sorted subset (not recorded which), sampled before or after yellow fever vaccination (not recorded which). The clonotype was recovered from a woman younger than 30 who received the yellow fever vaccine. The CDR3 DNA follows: TGCAGCGCCCAAACGCAGGGCTACGAGCAGTACTTC. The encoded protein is CSAQTQGYEQYF.